This T cell receptor beta chain originates from a study of cytomegalovirus exposure and HLA in healthy donors. About this clone itself: Its antigen remains unidentified.

Regarding the study as a whole: Donors belonging to an Asian-associated ancestry cluster reportedly showed fewer N-insertions in productive TCRs than the approximately 700-donor mean, according to what a later analysis found. The records held CMV serostatus as the only immune exposure information.

Primers: 60 Vbeta forward and 13 Jbeta reverse. TCRdb's table, derived via immunoSEQ multiplex PCR, lists solely in-frame clones and lacks some. This sample yields 90,000 to 100,000 clones, of which 50% to 75% are seen a single time; around 4% belongs to the top ten. This receptor was identified in a man in his thirties or forties in good health and CMV-seronegative. Sequencing was done on a sample of PBMCs.

The CDR3 protein is CASSGPGTGGYGYTF. In DNA, the CDR3 is TGTGCCAGCAGTGGGCCTGGGACAGGTGGCTATGGCTACACCTTC. This sequence joins TRBV6-1 and TRBJ1-2; 8 bases are a match to TRBD1. The CDR3 consists of 15 residues. CDR1 and CDR2 (germline): MNHNS, SASEGT. V was clipped by 4 bases and J by 4 bases; unmatched bases: 8.